This T cell receptor (beta chain) was identified in a study of T cell repertoires in cytomegalovirus infection. Study in general: Peptides in the study included HLA-C-restricted and HLA-B-restricted CMV epitopes. Based on public TCR beta signatures, there were indications of CMV infection and of a matching HLA type.

The V and J ends lost 7 bases and 11 bases, in that order; junction bases with no gene match: 6. This CDR3 has 11 residues. Using its own MiXCR run on the reads, TCRdb lists one record per CDR3 protein. This sample has some 900,000 distinct CDR3 sequences, with approximately 32% found just once. Concerning this clonotype: Its cognate antigen is unknown.

The material was cultured CD8+ T cells from PBMCs, obtained from culture after CMV antigen stimulation. The sequence was collected from a human donor in good health (CMV status not recorded). Some clones in this sample may be carry-over from other donors' samples. The J gene is TRBJ1-1, the V gene TRBV12-3 or TRBV12-4; TRBD1 matches 8 bases. The CDR3 nucleotides read TGTGCCAGCACCAGGGGGCGAGGGGCTTTCTTT. It specifies CASTRGRGAFF.